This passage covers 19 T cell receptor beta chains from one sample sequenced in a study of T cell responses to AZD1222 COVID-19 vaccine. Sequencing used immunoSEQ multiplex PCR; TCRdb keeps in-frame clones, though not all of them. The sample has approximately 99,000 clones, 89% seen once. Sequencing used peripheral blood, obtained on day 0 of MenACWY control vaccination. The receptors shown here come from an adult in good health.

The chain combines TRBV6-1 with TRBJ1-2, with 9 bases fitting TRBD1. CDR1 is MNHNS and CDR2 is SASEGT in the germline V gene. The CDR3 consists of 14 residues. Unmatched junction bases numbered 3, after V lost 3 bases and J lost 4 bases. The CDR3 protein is CASSDGQGTYGYTF. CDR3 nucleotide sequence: TGTGCCAGCAGTGACGGACAGGGGACCTATGGCTACACCTTC.

The CDR3 region has the DNA TGCGCCAGCAGCCCTAAGTGGGGACAGGGGGATACGCAGTATTTT. Translating gives CASSPKWGQGDTQYF. The J gene is TRBJ2-3, the V gene TRBV4-1, with TRBD1 identical over 10 bases. In germline, CDR1 is MGHRA, CDR2 YSYEKL. After removal of 4 bases from V and 6 bases from J, the junction contained 7 bases not matched to a gene. This CDR3 region has 15 residues.

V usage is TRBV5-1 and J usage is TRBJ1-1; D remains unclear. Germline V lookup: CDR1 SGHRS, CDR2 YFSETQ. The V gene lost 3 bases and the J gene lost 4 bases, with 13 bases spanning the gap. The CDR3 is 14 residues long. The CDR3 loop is CASSSPGPLTEAFF. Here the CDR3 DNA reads TGCGCCAGCAGCTCGCCCGGCCCGCTCACTGAAGCTTTCTTT. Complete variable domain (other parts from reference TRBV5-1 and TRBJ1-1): KAGVTQTPRYLIKTRGQQVTLSCSPISGHRSVSWYQQTPGQGLQFLFEYFSETQRNKGNFPGRFSGRQFSNSRSEMNVSTLELGDSALYLCASSSPGPLTEAFFGQGTRLTVV.

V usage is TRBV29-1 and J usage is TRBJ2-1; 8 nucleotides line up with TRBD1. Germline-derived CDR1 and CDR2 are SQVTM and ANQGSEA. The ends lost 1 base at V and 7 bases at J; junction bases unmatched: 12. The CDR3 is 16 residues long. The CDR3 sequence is CSVEVDRTGLRNEQFF. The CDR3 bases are TGCAGCGTTGAAGTAGATCGGACAGGGTTGAGAAATGAGCAGTTCTTC.

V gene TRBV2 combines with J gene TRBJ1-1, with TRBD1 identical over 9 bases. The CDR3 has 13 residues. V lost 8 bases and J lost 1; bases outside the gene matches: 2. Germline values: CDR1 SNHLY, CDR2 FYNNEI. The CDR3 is CASGTGRNTEAFF. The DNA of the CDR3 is TGTGCCAGCGGGACAGGGAGGAACACTGAAGCTTTCTTT.

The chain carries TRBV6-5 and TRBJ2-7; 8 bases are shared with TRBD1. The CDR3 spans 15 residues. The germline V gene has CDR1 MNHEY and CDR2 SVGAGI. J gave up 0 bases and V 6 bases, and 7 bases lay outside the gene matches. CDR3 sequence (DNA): TGTGCCAGCAGACCCAGGCAGGGGGCCTCCTACGAGCAGTACTTC. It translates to CASRPRQGASYEQYF.

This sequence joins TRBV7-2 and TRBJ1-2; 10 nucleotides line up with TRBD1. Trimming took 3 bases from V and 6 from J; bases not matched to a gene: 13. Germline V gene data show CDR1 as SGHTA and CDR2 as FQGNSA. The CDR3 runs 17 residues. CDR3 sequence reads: CASSLGGPGQGNNGYTF. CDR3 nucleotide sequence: TGTGCCAGCAGCTTGGGGGGACCGGGACAGGGGAACAATGGCTACACCTTC.

Here the CDR3 reads CASSPYVVQGAGTEAFF. CDR3 nucleotide sequence: TGCGCCAGCAGCCCTTATGTGGTACAGGGGGCTGGGACTGAAGCTTTCTTT. The chain recombines TRBV4-1 with TRBJ1-1; TRBD1 matches 9 bases. Germline CDR1 reads MGHRA; CDR2 reads YSYEKL. The V and J ends lost 4 bases and 5 bases, in that order; junction bases with no gene match: 14. There are 17 residues in the CDR3.

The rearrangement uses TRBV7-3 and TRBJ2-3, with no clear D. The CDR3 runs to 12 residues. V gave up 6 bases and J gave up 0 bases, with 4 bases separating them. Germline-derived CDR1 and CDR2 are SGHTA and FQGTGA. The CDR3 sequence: CASRASTDTQYF. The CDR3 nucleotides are TGTGCCAGCAGAGCCAGCACAGATACGCAGTATTTT.

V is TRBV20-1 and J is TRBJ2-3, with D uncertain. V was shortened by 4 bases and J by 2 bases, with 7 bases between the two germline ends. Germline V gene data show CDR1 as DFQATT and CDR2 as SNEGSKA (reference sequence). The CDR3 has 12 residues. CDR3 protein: CSATDFTDTQYF. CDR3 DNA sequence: TGCAGTGCTACTGACTTCACAGATACGCAGTATTTT.

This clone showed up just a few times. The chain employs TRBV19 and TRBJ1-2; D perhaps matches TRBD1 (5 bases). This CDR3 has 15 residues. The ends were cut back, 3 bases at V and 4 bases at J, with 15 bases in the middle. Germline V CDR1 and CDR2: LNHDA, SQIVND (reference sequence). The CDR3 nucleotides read TGTGCCAGTAGTATCGAGGACACAGAACCCTATGGCTACACCTTC. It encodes CASSIEDTEPYGYTF.

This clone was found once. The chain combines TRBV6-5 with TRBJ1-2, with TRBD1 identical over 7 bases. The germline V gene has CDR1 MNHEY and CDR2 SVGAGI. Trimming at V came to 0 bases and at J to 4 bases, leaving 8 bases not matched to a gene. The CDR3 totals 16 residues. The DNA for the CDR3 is TGTGCCAGCAGTTACTCGATTGGCAGGGGGACCTATGGCTACACCTTC. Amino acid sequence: CASSYSIGRGTYGYTF.

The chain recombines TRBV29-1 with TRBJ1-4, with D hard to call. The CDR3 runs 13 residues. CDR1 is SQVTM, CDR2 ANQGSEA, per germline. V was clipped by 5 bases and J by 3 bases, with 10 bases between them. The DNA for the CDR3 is TGCAGCGTTTTCCAGTCTGCTAATGAAAAACTGTTTTTT. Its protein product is CSVFQSANEKLFF. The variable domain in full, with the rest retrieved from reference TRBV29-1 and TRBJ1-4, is SAVISQKPSRDICQRGTSLTIQCQVDSQVTMMFWYRQQPGQSLTLIATANQGSEATYESGFVIDKFPISRPNLTFSTLTVSNMSPEDSSIYLCSVFQSANEKLFFGSGTQLSVL.

Here the CDR3 reads CASSAGDYGYTF. In DNA, the CDR3 is TGCGCCAGCAGCGCGGGGGACTATGGCTACACCTTC. The genes are TRBV5-1 and TRBJ1-2; tentatively, D is TRBD1 (5 bases). V lost 4 bases, J lost 3 bases, and 7 bases lay in between. The germline gives CDR1 SGHRS, CDR2 YFSETQ. The CDR3 contains 12 residues.

The CDR3 DNA sequence: TGTGCCAGCAGTGGGGGGGGGCAGGAACGAGGGGATACGCAGTATTTT. Its translation is CASSGGGQERGDTQYF. This rearrangement joins TRBV6-1 to TRBJ2-3, with a possible D match to TRBD2 (7 bases). The CDR3 has 16 residues. The germline V gene has CDR1 MNHNS and CDR2 SASEGT. V gave up 4 bases and J gave up 6 bases, with 20 bases separating them.

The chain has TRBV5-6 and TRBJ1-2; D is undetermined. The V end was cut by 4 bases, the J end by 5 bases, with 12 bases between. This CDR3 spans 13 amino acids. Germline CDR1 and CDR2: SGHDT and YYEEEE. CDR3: CASSLELAYGYTF. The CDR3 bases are TGTGCCAGCAGCCTCGAGTTAGCTTATGGCTACACCTTC.

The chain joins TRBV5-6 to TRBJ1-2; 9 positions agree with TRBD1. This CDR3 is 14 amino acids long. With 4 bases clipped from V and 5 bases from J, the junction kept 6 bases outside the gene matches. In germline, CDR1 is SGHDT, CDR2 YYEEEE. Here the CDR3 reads CASSDWTGAYGYTF. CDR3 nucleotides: TGTGCCAGCAGCGACTGGACAGGGGCATATGGCTACACCTTC.

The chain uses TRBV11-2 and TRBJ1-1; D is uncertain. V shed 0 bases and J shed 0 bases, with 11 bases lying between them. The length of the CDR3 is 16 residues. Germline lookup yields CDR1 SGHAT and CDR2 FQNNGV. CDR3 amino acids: CASSLDQGWLNTEAFF. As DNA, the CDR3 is TGTGCCAGCAGCTTAGATCAAGGGTGGCTGAACACTGAAGCTTTCTTT.

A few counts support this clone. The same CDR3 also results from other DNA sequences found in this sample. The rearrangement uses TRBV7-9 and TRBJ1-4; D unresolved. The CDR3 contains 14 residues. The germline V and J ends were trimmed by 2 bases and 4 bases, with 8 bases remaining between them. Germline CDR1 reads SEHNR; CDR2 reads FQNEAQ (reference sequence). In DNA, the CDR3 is TGTGCCAGCAGCTTAACCGGAGGTAATGAAAAACTGTTTTTT. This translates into CASSLTGGNEKLFF.